This record concerns one TCR beta chain sequence. Antigen: not known. This entry belongs to a study of identical twins. TCRdb fed the 5' RACE reads into MiXCR, producing one record per CDR3 protein. Of about 810,000 distinct CDR3 sequences listed, 9% to 15% are singletons. No donor was unhealthy or non-Caucasian. The V and J ends lost 5 bases and 5 bases respectively, with 15 bases between them. CDR3 length equals 14 residues. CDR1 is SGHTA, CDR2 FQGNSA, per germline. General study findings and limits: Insertions ran lower in abundant cord blood beta clonotypes, though not in memory repertoires.

The same sample was also used in a study of yellow fever vaccine responses in identical twins.

The rearrangement uses TRBV7-2 and TRBJ2-5, with D possibly being TRBD2 (5 bases). The sample comprised PBMCs. The sequence derives from a woman aged 18-30 years in good health. CDR3 sequence: CASSKAAFRETQYF. The CDR3 DNA reads TGTGCCAGCAGCAAAGCGGCCTTCAGGGAGACCCAGTACTTC. Full variable domain (rest looked up from reference TRBV7-2 and TRBJ2-5): GAGVSQSPSNKVTEKGKDVELRCDPISGHTALYWYRQSLGQGLEFLIYFQGNSAPDKSGLPSDRFSAERTGGSVSTLTIQRTQQEDSAVYLCASSKAAFRETQYFGPGTRLLVL.